This T cell receptor (beta chain) originates from a study of shared clonotypes between healthy human individuals. General study points: In general, naive subsets displayed greater estimated richness than memory subsets did.

Germline values: CDR1 SGHDN, CDR2 FVKESK. Trimming removed 3 bases from V and 7 bases from J, with 7 bases in between. CDR3 size: 12 residues. A word on this clone: What it recognizes is unknown.

Naive CD8 cells were CD45RO-negative, positively selected for CCR7, excluding terminally differentiated effector memory CD45RA+ cells. Method: immunoSEQ multiplex PCR; TCRdb's copy keeps in-frame clones and lacks some. The profile shows hundreds of thousands of clones, approximately 95% of them singletons. The TCR comes from a woman aged 25-40 years in good health. Sequenced sample: naive CD8+ T cells sorted from blood. J is TRBJ2-1 and V is TRBV14; possibly TRBD2 for D (6 bases). This chain's CDR3 is CASSHGGNEQFF. The CDR3, as DNA: TGTGCCAGCAGCCATGGGGGGAATGAGCAGTTCTTC. The variable domain in full, with the rest retrieved from reference TRBV14 and TRBJ2-1, is EAGVTQFPSHSVIEKGQTVTLRCDPISGHDNLYWYRRVMGKEIKFLLHFVKESKQDESGMPNNRFLAERTGGTYSTLKVQPAELEDSGVYFCASSHGGNEQFFGPGTRLTVL.